One and the same sample provided the 32 T cell receptor beta chains below, sequenced in a study of cytomegalovirus exposure and HLA in healthy donors. Primers: 60 Vbeta forward and 13 Jbeta reverse. Only in-frame clones appear in the TCRdb table, and some are missing; sequencing was by immunoSEQ multiplex PCR. The table shows 150,000 to 200,000 clones, with about 80% occurring only once. Input material: PBMCs. The receptors were gathered from a man under 40 in good health and CMV-seropositive.

V is TRBV15 and J is TRBJ2-1; 10 bases agree with TRBD2. CDR1 and CDR2 (germline): LNHNV, YYDKDF (reference sequence). J was trimmed by 8 bases and V by 4 bases; bases with no gene match: 11. This CDR3 spans 16 amino acids. CDR3 DNA sequence: TGTGCCACCAGCAAGGAAAGCGGGAGGGGGGGTCATGAGCAGTTCTTC. Protein: CATSKESGRGGHEQFF. The variable domain in full, with the rest retrieved from reference TRBV15 and TRBJ2-1, is DAMVIQNPRYQVTQFGKPVTLSCSQTLNHNVMYWYQQKSSQAPKLLFHYYDKDFNNEADTPDNFQSRRPNTSFCFLDIRSPGLGDTAMYLCATSKESGRGGHEQFFGPGTRLTVL.

The chain carries TRBV27 and TRBJ2-5; 10 nucleotides agree with TRBD1. The germline CDR1 and CDR2 sequences are MNHEY and SMNVEV (reference sequence). CDR3 size: 16 residues. V gave up 6 bases and J gave up 5 bases; unmatched junction bases: 12. CDR3 protein: CASSQARTGGKETQYF. CDR3 nucleotide sequence: TGTGCCAGCAGCCAGGCTAGGACAGGGGGGAAGGAGACCCAGTACTTC.

The chain combines TRBV4-2 with TRBJ1-4, with D unclear. V was pared by 4 bases and J by 0 bases, with 9 bases between. The germline CDR1 and CDR2 sequences are LGHNA and YNFKEQ. The CDR3 is 15 residues long. DNA for the CDR3: TGTGCCAGCAGCCGGAAGGGAGCAACTAATGAAAAACTGTTTTTT. Its translation is CASSRKGATNEKLFF.

This rearrangement joins TRBV5-4 to TRBJ1-1; 9 bases are a match to TRBD1. CDR1 SGHNT and CDR2 YYREEE come from the germline V gene (reference sequence). V shed 1 base, J shed 3 bases, and the junction held 4 bases outside the gene matches. The CDR3 consists of 15 residues. The CDR3 nucleotides read TGTGCCAGCAGCTTGCAACAGGGGGCGCACACTGAAGCTTTCTTT. Translation gives CASSLQQGAHTEAFF.

This clone was seen only a few times. The gene calls are TRBV6-1 and TRBJ1-4; D possibly corresponds to TRBD1 (5 bases). The germline gives CDR1 MNHNS, CDR2 SASEGT. The CDR3 runs to 14 residues. Trimming left V 6 bases short and J 4 bases short, with 12 bases between. CDR3 bases: TGTGCCAGCAGCTCGAGCCAGGGTAATGAAAAACTGTTTTTT. It codes for CASSSSQGNEKLFF.

Only one count was recorded for this clone. The rearrangement joins TRBV5-1 to TRBJ2-7, with 11 bases fitting TRBD1. Trimming at V came to 3 bases and at J to 3 bases, leaving 5 bases not matched to a gene. The CDR3 has 15 amino acids. The germline V gene encodes CDR1 SGHRS and CDR2 YFSETQ. CDR3 residues: CASSYGQGAIYEQYF. CDR3 sequence (DNA): TGCGCCAGCAGCTACGGACAGGGGGCCATCTACGAGCAGTACTTC.

The chain uses TRBV7-2 and TRBJ2-7; no definite D call. CDR3 size: 12 residues. CDR1 and CDR2 from the germline V gene are SGHTA and FQGNSA. V lost 5 bases to trimming and J lost 7 bases, with 12 bases between them. The chain's CDR3 is CASSPHLREQYF. CDR3 bases: TGTGCCAGCAGCCCGCACTTACGGGAGCAGTACTTC.

This clone appeared once. The gene calls are TRBV28 and TRBJ2-7; TRBD1 agrees at 9 bases. Germline CDR1 reads MDHEN; CDR2 reads SYDVKM. Trimming cost V 6 bases and J 3 bases; bases outside gene matches: 12. The CDR3 spans 16 residues. Here the CDR3 reads CASRRVQGASFYEQYF. The CDR3 DNA reads TGTGCCAGCAGGCGCGTACAGGGGGCAAGTTTCTACGAGCAGTACTTC.

The chain joins TRBV15 to TRBJ1-3; 9 nucleotides match TRBD1. This CDR3 spans 17 amino acids. J was trimmed by 0 bases and V by 1 base; bases with no gene match: 4. The germline V gene encodes CDR1 LNHNV and CDR2 YYDKDF (reference sequence). Here the CDR3 DNA reads TGTGCCACCAGCAGAGTCCTGGGACAGGGCTCTGGAAACACCATATATTTT. It specifies CATSRVLGQGSGNTIYF.

The chain employs TRBV7-9 and TRBJ2-7, with D unresolved. CDR1 and CDR2 from the germline V gene are SEHNR and FQNEAQ (reference sequence). With 1 base removed from V and 0 bases from J, the gap between germline ends came to 10 bases. The CDR3 is 15 residues long. The CDR3 DNA reads TGTGCCAGCAGCTTAGAAGGTTCTAGCTCCTACGAGCAGTACTTC. The encoded protein is CASSLEGSSSYEQYF. Full variable domain (remainder filled in from reference TRBV7-9 and TRBJ2-7): DTGVSQNPRHKITKRGQNVTFRCDPISEHNRLYWYRQTLGQGPEFLTYFQNEAQLEKSRLLSDRFSAERPKGSFSTLEIQRTEQGDSAMYLCASSLEGSSSYEQYFGPGTRLTVT.

The gene calls are TRBV5-1 and TRBJ2-7; 8 positions agree with TRBD1. The CDR3 contains 15 residues. Germline loops: CDR1 SGHRS, CDR2 YFSETQ. Trimming took 2 bases from V and 3 from J; bases not matched to a gene: 7. CDR3 protein: CASSLGQGRNYEQYF. CDR3 DNA sequence: TGCGCCAGCAGCTTAGGACAGGGTAGGAACTACGAGCAGTACTTC.

This clone was counted between two and nine times. The genes are TRBV6-5 and TRBJ1-1; 8 bases are shared with TRBD1. The CDR3 totals 14 residues. Germline V lookup: CDR1 MNHEY, CDR2 SVGAGI. Trimming took 2 bases from V and 5 from J; bases not matched to a gene: 4. The DNA of the CDR3 is TGTGCCAGCAGTTACAGCAGGGGGCAAACTGAAGCTTTCTTT. It codes for CASSYSRGQTEAFF.

This rearrangement joins TRBV6-5 to TRBJ1-2; 9 nucleotides match TRBD1. This CDR3 has 14 amino acids. The ends lost 4 bases at V and 4 bases at J; junction bases unmatched: 4. Germline values: CDR1 MNHEY, CDR2 SVGAGI. The CDR3 DNA is TGTGCCAGCAGTTCACAGGGGGCGGGCTATGGCTACACCTTC. Residues: CASSSQGAGYGYTF.

CDR3 DNA sequence: TGTGCCAGCAGTGAATACTTAGGCGGGACCTATGGCTACACCTTC. It yields the protein CASSEYLGGTYGYTF. This chain connects TRBV2 to TRBJ1-2, with a tentative D call TRBD1 (5 bases). The CDR3 has 15 residues. Trimming took off 2 bases at V and 4 bases at J, with 14 bases between the two ends. Germline V lookup: CDR1 SNHLY, CDR2 FYNNEI.

The J gene is TRBJ1-1, the V gene TRBV10-3; a weak D match, TRBD1 (6 bases). Germline V gene lookup returns CDR1 ENHRY and CDR2 SYGVKD. The CDR3 is 12 residues long. With 7 bases removed from V and 1 base from J, the gap between germline ends came to 7 bases. The CDR3 loop is CAIKGENTEAFF. Here the CDR3 DNA reads TGTGCCATCAAGGGGGAGAACACTGAAGCTTTCTTT.

The rearrangement joins TRBV11-3 to TRBJ2-1, with a possible D match to TRBD2 (5 bases). The ends were cut back, 4 bases at V and 9 bases at J, with 16 bases in the middle. The CDR3 covers 14 residues. CDR1 and CDR2 from the germline V gene are SGHNT and YENEEA. CDR3 protein: CASSSDPRDVEQFF. The CDR3 DNA sequence: TGTGCCAGCAGCTCAGACCCCCGGGATGTTGAGCAGTTCTTC.

This clone showed up just a few times. Germline is not matched at one junction end, which may reflect a read error. CDR3 sequence reads: CSSTPAGTGWTYEQYF. The CDR3, as DNA: TGTTCCAGCACCCCCGCCGGGACAGGGTGGACCTACGAGCAGTACTTC. The chain recombines TRBV7-9 with TRBJ2-7; 9 nucleotides agree with TRBD1. The germline gives CDR1 SEHNR, CDR2 FQNEAQ (reference sequence). The CDR3 loop spans 16 amino acids.

Only a few counts were recorded for this clone. The chain has TRBV18 and TRBJ1-5; possibly TRBD1 for D (6 bases). The CDR3 length is 17 residues. V lost 3 bases and J 0 bases, leaving 15 bases between the germline ends. The germline V gene has CDR1 KGHSH and CDR2 LQKENI. In DNA, the CDR3 is TGTGCCAGCTCACCCTCTCAGAGGGGGTATAGCAATCAGCCCCAGCATTTT. This encodes CASSPSQRGYSNQPQHF.

This clone appeared a single time. CDR3 sequence: CASSQPGGEDTGELFF. CDR3 nucleotides: TGCGCCAGCTCGCAGCCGGGAGGGGAGGACACCGGGGAGCTGTTTTTT. This chain connects TRBV10-1 to TRBJ2-2, with TRBD2 matching 8 bases. The CDR3 has 16 amino acids. The V segment lost 8 bases and the J segment 3 bases; nucleotides outside the gene matches: 11. Germline lookup yields CDR1 WNHNN and CDR2 SYGVQD (reference sequence).

Comments on this clone: The same CDR3 arises from other DNA sequences in this sample as well. The chain joins TRBV6-5 to TRBJ2-7; 9 bases are shared with TRBD2. Unmatched junction bases numbered 4, after V lost 0 bases and J lost 4 bases. Germline V CDR1 and CDR2: MNHEY, SVGAGI. The CDR3 has 15 amino acids. The CDR3 sequence: CASSYSPGLAYEQYF. In nucleotides, the CDR3 is TGTGCCAGCAGTTACTCTCCGGGACTAGCATACGAGCAGTACTTC.

In its sample, this clone was seen a few times. The J gene is TRBJ2-5, the V gene TRBV28; D might be TRBD1 (6 bases). The germline V gene encodes CDR1 MDHEN and CDR2 SYDVKM. The CDR3 is 14 residues long. The V end was cut by 4 bases, the J end by 1 base, with 10 bases between. The CDR3 DNA reads TGTGCCAGCAGTTACCCGGACAGCCAAGAGACCCAGTACTTC. Encoded protein: CASSYPDSQETQYF.

This clone has only a few counts. The chain combines TRBV27 with TRBJ2-5; 9 bases are a match to TRBD1. Germline CDR1 MNHEY, CDR2 SMNVEV (reference sequence). V was pared by 2 bases and J by 6 bases, with 4 bases of the junction left unmatched. CDR3 length: 14 residues. CDR3 sequence: CASSLRGQGQTQYF. CDR3 DNA: TGTGCCAGCAGTTTAAGGGGACAGGGCCAGACCCAGTACTTC.

The gene calls are TRBV5-6 and TRBJ2-3, with 8 positions matching TRBD2. CDR3 length: 15 residues. Germline V gene sequence: CDR1 SGHDT, CDR2 YYEEEE. The V gene end was trimmed by 4 bases and the J gene end by 4 bases; junction bases not matched to a gene: 8. The CDR3 coding sequence is TGTGCCAGCAGCCCGGGAGGGCGCGGGTCAGATACGCAGTATTTT. Protein sequence: CASSPGGRGSDTQYF.

The V and J genes are TRBV5-1 and TRBJ2-3; 12 bases fit TRBD1. Germline V gives CDR1 SGHRS, CDR2 YFSETQ. The J segment lost 3 bases and the V segment lost 6 bases, leaving 5 bases of the junction unmatched. The CDR3 has 15 residues. The CDR3 region is CASTRGQGATDTQYF. For the CDR3, the DNA is TGCGCCAGCACACGGGGACAGGGGGCAACAGATACGCAGTATTTT.

This clone was picked up one time. The chain has TRBV5-1 and TRBJ2-5; 14 nucleotides match TRBD2. With V trimmed by 4 bases and J by 5 bases, 7 bases remained unmatched. The CDR3 extends over 16 amino acids. Looked up from germline, CDR1 is SGHRS and CDR2 is YFSETQ. The CDR3 DNA reads as TGCGCCAGCAGCCTCGGGACTAGCGGGAGTTTGGAGACCCAGTACTTC. It encodes CASSLGTSGSLETQYF.

The chain joins TRBV9 to TRBJ1-5; 7 positions match TRBD1. The ends lost 8 bases at V and 2 bases at J; junction bases unmatched: 10. Germline CDR1 SGDLS, CDR2 YYNGEE. The CDR3 has 15 residues. The CDR3 reads CASSIGGSGNQPQHF. CDR3 DNA sequence: TGTGCCAGTTCTATAGGGGGCTCGGGCAATCAGCCCCAGCATTTT.

This clone was seen only once. The chain recombines TRBV7-8 with TRBJ2-3; 9 bases align to TRBD2. V shed 1 base and J 5 bases; nucleotides not matched to a gene: 10. The CDR3 is 17 residues long. The germline CDR1 and CDR2 sequences are SGHVS and FQNEAQ. This chain's CDR3 is CASSLVQPGLALDTQYF. CDR3 sequence (DNA): TGTGCCAGCAGCTTAGTGCAACCGGGACTAGCTTTAGATACGCAGTATTTT.

The chain carries TRBV29-1 and TRBJ2-5; D unclear. CDR3 length: 13 residues. V lost 4 bases and J lost 5, with 14 bases in between. Germline CDR1 and CDR2: SQVTM and ANQGSEA. This CDR3 reads CSVGIPSRETQYF. The CDR3, as DNA: TGCAGCGTTGGCATCCCCAGCAGGGAGACCCAGTACTTC.

The CDR3 region is CASSARQTGPRETQYF. The DNA of the CDR3 is TGTGCCAGCAGCGCCCGCCAAACAGGGCCAAGGGAGACCCAGTACTTC. V gene TRBV21-1 combines with J gene TRBJ2-5; the listed D gene, TRBD1, was not tested against the DNA. TRBV21-1 is a listed pseudogene. CDR3 length: 16 amino acids.

The chain recombines TRBV30 with TRBJ1-5, with 10 bases matching TRBD1. Germline V gene sequence: CDR1 GTSNPN, CDR2 SVGIG (reference sequence). Trimming removed 2 bases from V and 3 bases from J; junction bases left unmatched: 4. The CDR3 loop spans 15 amino acids. The CDR3 is CAWSIGTGANQPQHF. Here the CDR3 DNA reads TGTGCCTGGAGTATCGGGACAGGGGCCAATCAGCCCCAGCATTTT.

V gene TRBV4-1 combines with J gene TRBJ1-4; possible D gene TRBD1, 5 bases. CDR3 size: 14 residues. Per the germline V gene, CDR1 is MGHRA and CDR2 is YSYEKL. V was shortened by 0 bases and J by 6 bases, with 8 bases between the two germline ends. The CDR3 nucleotides are TGCGCCAGCAGCCAAGAACAGGCGGATGAAAAACTGTTTTTT. This sequence encodes CASSQEQADEKLFF.

This chain uses TRBV4-1 with TRBJ1-4; TRBD1 matches 10 bases. The CDR3 is made up of 16 amino acids. Trimming removed 2 bases from V and 8 bases from J; junction bases left unmatched: 8. Germline values: CDR1 MGHRA, CDR2 YSYEKL. The CDR3 loop is CASSQRGQGVGEKLFF. The DNA of the CDR3 is TGCGCCAGCAGCCAAAGAGGACAGGGGGTGGGAGAAAAACTGTTTTTT.